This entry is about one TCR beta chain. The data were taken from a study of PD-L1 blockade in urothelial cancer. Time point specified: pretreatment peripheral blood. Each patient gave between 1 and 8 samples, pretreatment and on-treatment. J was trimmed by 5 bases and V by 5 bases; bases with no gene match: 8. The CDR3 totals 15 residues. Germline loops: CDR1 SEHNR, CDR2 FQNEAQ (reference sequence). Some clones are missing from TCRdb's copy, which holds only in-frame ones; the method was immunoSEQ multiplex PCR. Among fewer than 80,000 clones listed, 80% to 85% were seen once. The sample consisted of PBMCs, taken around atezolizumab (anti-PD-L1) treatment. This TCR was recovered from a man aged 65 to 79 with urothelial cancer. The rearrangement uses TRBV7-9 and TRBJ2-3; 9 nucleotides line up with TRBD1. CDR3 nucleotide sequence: TGTGCCAGCAGCAGGCTCCGACAGGGGGGAGATACGCAGTATTTT. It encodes CASSRLRQGGDTQYF.